This T cell receptor (beta chain) comes out of a study of CXCR3-negative and CXCR3-positive naive CD8 T cells. Study-wide background: Each library gave roughly 1.4 +/- 0.3 million of approximately 130 million TRB reads. Study conclusions and caveats: Diversity ran similarly high across both naive subsets but far lower in memory CD8+ cells. From TRB CDR3 properties, TCR strength was inferred; surface CD5 did not differ between naive subsets. Researchers reported similar TRBV-TRBJ usage in naive CXCR3-negative and CXCR3-positive cells, though memory differed.

The CDR3 runs 12 residues. The germline CDR1 and CDR2 sequences are SQVTM and ANQGSEA. UMI labels and 5' RACE were used to prepare the TRB cDNA libraries. TCRdb re-called the 5' RACE reads; every CDR3 protein appears as one record, without DNA. This repertoire includes about 40,000 distinct CDR3 sequences. Concerning this clonotype: The antigen remains undetermined.

Sequenced material: memory CD8+ T cells from blood. The chain couples TRBV29-1 to TRBJ1-2; TCRdb outputs TRBD1, but without DNA this stays unchecked. This clonotype originated in a human donor in good health. Some clones in this sample may be carry-over from other donors' samples. The CDR3 loop is CSVEEGVSGYTF.